These 18 T cell receptor beta chains were sequenced from one sample in a study of post-analysis software for immune sequencing data. Unique molecular identifiers were present in the TCR beta cDNA libraries. TCRdb ran MiXCR on the PCR reads and lists one entry per CDR3 protein. The sample contains 400,000 to 500,000 distinct CDR3 sequences, about 40% of which appear only once. What these receptors recognize is not known. Study observations and caveats: There were roughly 5 TRBV segments more frequent in patients than controls, and TRBV5-6, TRBV5-1 and TRBV20-1 were among them.

Input material: blood. The origin of the receptors is a girl aged 2 to 10 with multiple sclerosis.

The rearrangement joins TRBV7-2 to TRBJ1-2; D is undetermined. This CDR3 spans 16 amino acids. From germline, CDR1 is SGHTA and CDR2 FQGNSA. With 1 base removed from V and 6 bases from J, the gap between germline ends came to 18 bases. The CDR3: CASSLEMGTVWDGYTF. In nucleotides, the CDR3 is TGTGCCAGCAGCTTAGAGATGGGCACGGTCTGGGATGGCTACACCTTC.

A few counts support this clonotype. This chain joins TRBV10-3 and TRBJ2-7, with a weak D call TRBD1 (6 bases). The ends were cut back, 3 bases at V and 2 bases at J, with 20 bases in the middle. Germline values: CDR1 ENHRY, CDR2 SYGVKD. This CDR3 has 17 amino acids. The CDR3 reads CAISDSPGSGAPYEQYF. CDR3 in DNA: TGTGCCATCAGTGATTCGCCTGGTTCAGGGGCGCCCTACGAGCAGTACTTC.

This chain joins TRBV7-2 and TRBJ2-7; D gene uncertain. The ends were cut back, 5 bases at V and 3 bases at J, with 8 bases in the middle. From germline, CDR1 is SGHTA and CDR2 FQGNSA. The CDR3 spans 12 residues. The CDR3 DNA sequence: TGTGCCAGCAGCAAAGGCCTCTACGAGCAGTACTTC. This translates into CASSKGLYEQYF.

This clonotype was observed a handful of times. This sequence joins TRBV4-2 and TRBJ2-3, with 12 bases fitting TRBD1. Looked up from germline, CDR1 is LGHNA and CDR2 is YNFKEQ. The CDR3 length is 16 residues. The ends lost 5 bases at V and 4 bases at J; junction bases unmatched: 7. The CDR3 sequence is CASSYTGTGGPDTQYF. CDR3 nucleotides: TGTGCCAGCAGCTACACCGGGACAGGGGGCCCAGATACGCAGTATTTT.

The chain recombines TRBV12-3 or TRBV12-4 with TRBJ1-2; D not certain. CDR3 length equals 11 residues. Trimming removed 10 bases from V and 9 bases from J, with 15 bases in between. The CDR3 region is CATLPFGSYTF. DNA for the CDR3: TGTGCCACCCTCCCTTTCGGTAGCTACACCTTC.

The chain employs TRBV24-1 and TRBJ2-1, with 8 nucleotides matching TRBD1. CDR1 and CDR2 from the germline V gene are KGHDR and SFDVKD. The CDR3 totals 16 residues. V shed 4 bases, J shed 0 bases, and the junction held 4 bases outside the gene matches. The CDR3 DNA reads as TGTGCCACCAGTGACCGACAGGGGAGCTCCTACAATGAGCAGTTCTTC. As protein: CATSDRQGSSYNEQFF.

The V call is TRBV6-1, the J call TRBJ1-2, with D unclear. Trimming shortened V by 9 bases and J by 7 bases, and 15 bases separated the two germline ends. The germline CDR1 and CDR2 sequences are MNHNS and SASEGT. This CDR3 has 12 amino acids. The CDR3 spells CASNSLRGGYTF. The CDR3, as DNA: TGTGCCAGTAACAGTCTCCGGGGTGGCTACACCTTC.

The chain combines TRBV4-1 with TRBJ1-2; a possible D gene is TRBD1 (6 bases). The ends were cut back, 2 bases at V and 5 bases at J, with 15 bases in the middle. In germline, CDR1 is MGHRA, CDR2 YSYEKL. The CDR3 sequence is 15 residues long. The CDR3 bases are TGCGCCAGCAGCCAACCCTGGGGGCGTAGGTATGGCTACACCTTC. Its translation is CASSQPWGRRYGYTF.

The rearrangement joins TRBV6-6 to TRBJ1-2; tentative D call: TRBD1 (5 bases). Germline V gives CDR1 MNHNY, CDR2 SVGAGI (reference sequence). This CDR3 is 14 amino acids long. V shed 4 bases and J shed 4 bases, with 13 bases lying between them. The chain's CDR3 is CASSSLGGTYGYTF. The CDR3 DNA is TGTGCCAGCAGTTCCTTAGGTGGGACCTATGGCTACACCTTC.

The chain joins TRBV20-1 to TRBJ2-1; TRBD2 matches at 8 bases. The CDR3 has 12 residues. The germline V gene has CDR1 DFQATT and CDR2 SNEGSKA (reference sequence). Unmatched junction bases numbered 3, after V lost 5 bases and J lost 6 bases. CDR3 in DNA: TGCAGTGCTGCGGGGGGTGGCAATGAGCAGTTCTTC. This translates into CSAAGGGNEQFF.

This sequence joins TRBV6-6 and TRBJ1-1; 7 positions agree with TRBD1. Germline V gives CDR1 MNHNY, CDR2 SVGAGI (reference sequence). Trimming took 5 bases from V and 0 from J; bases not matched to a gene: 3. The CDR3 covers 14 residues. The CDR3 sequence: CASSRDSLNTEAFF. DNA of the CDR3: TGTGCCAGCAGTCGGGACAGTCTGAACACTGAAGCTTTCTTT.

This clonotype turned up a few times. CDR3: CSVEVLLAGRRNKDNEQFF. For the CDR3, the DNA is TGCAGCGTTGAAGTTTTGCTAGCGGGACGGAGGAATAAAGACAATGAGCAGTTCTTC. V and J are TRBV29-1 and TRBJ2-1, with 9 nucleotides matching TRBD2. Losses at the gene ends were 1 base for V and 5 bases for J; bases not matched to a gene: 18. CDR3 length: 19 residues. The V gene's germline CDR1 is SQVTM and CDR2 ANQGSEA.

In this sample, this clonotype turned up a few times. This sequence joins TRBV20-1 and TRBJ2-7; 9 bases line up with TRBD1. The germline V gene encodes CDR1 DFQATT and CDR2 SNEGSKA (reference sequence). The V segment lost 6 bases and the J segment 3 bases; nucleotides outside the gene matches: 12. The CDR3 is 15 amino acids. CDR3 amino acids: CSATHRGLGIYEQYF. Written as DNA, the CDR3 is TGCAGTGCGACCCACAGGGGGCTAGGTATCTACGAGCAGTACTTC.

The V and J genes are TRBV12-3 or TRBV12-4 and TRBJ2-5; TRBD2 matches at 13 bases. The trim removed 7 bases at V and 5 bases at J, leaving 7 bases unmatched. The CDR3 consists of 15 residues. The CDR3 here is CASTLRTSGSETQYF. The CDR3, as DNA: TGTGCCAGCACCCTTCGGACTAGCGGGAGTGAGACCCAGTACTTC.

This chain connects TRBV7-2 to TRBJ2-1, with D unresolved. Germline CDR1 is SGHTA and CDR2 is FQGNSA. The CDR3 covers 11 residues. V was clipped by 7 bases and J by 4 bases, with 5 bases between them. The CDR3 loop reads CASILYNEQFF. In DNA, the CDR3 is TGTGCCAGCATTCTTTACAATGAGCAGTTCTTC.

This clonotype has only a few counts. The rearrangement uses TRBV10-3 and TRBJ1-2; 9 bases agree with TRBD1. The CDR3 extends over 15 amino acids. Germline CDR1 and CDR2: ENHRY and SYGVKD. V gave up 3 bases and J gave up 3 bases; unmatched junction bases: 5. The CDR3 sequence is CAISEPQGADYGYTF. CDR3 sequence (DNA): TGTGCCATCAGTGAACCACAGGGGGCGGACTATGGCTACACCTTC.

The chain employs TRBV12-3 or TRBV12-4 and TRBJ2-1, with TRBD2 identical over 11 bases. Trimming removed 3 bases from V and 9 bases from J; junction bases left unmatched: 4. The CDR3 has 14 residues. DNA of the CDR3: TGTGCCAGCAGTTTTAGCGGGGGGGCCTCTGAGCAGTTCTTC. This codes for CASSFSGGASEQFF.

The sample holds many counts of this clonotype. The chain recombines TRBV4-3 with TRBJ2-3, with 8 bases aligning to TRBD2. CDR1 and CDR2 from the germline V gene are LGHNA and YSLEER. The CDR3 loop spans 15 amino acids. J lost 5 bases, V lost 4 bases, and 8 bases had no gene match. The CDR3 loop reads CASSPGLAREDTQYF. In nucleotides, the CDR3 is TGCGCCAGCAGCCCCGGACTAGCTAGGGAAGATACGCAGTATTTT.